Presented here are 22 T cell receptor beta chains from one specimen sequenced in a study of blood T cell repertoires in COVID-19. Repertoires were generated with immunoSEQ multiplex PCR, while TCRdb's copy carries only in-frame clones and drops some. The table lists 200,000 to 250,000 clones, around three quarters of them singletons. Sequenced input: peripheral blood. All receptors come from a woman between 70 and 85 years old with acute or convalescent COVID-19.

The chain couples TRBV24-1 to TRBJ2-1; possibly TRBD2 for D (5 bases). Per the germline V gene, CDR1 is KGHDR and CDR2 is SFDVKD. V gave up 1 base and J gave up 7 bases, with 16 bases separating them. This CDR3 comprises 16 residues. The CDR3, as DNA: TGTGCCACCAGTGATTTCGGAGGCGCCAGATCTAATGAGCAGTTCTTC. It specifies CATSDFGGARSNEQFF.

The genes are TRBV5-1 and TRBJ1-1; D gene ambiguous. Per germline, CDR1 SGHRS and CDR2 YFSETQ. V lost 3 bases and J 6 bases, leaving 6 bases between the germline ends. The length of the CDR3 is 11 residues. Here the CDR3 DNA reads TGCGCCAGCAGCTCGTATGCTGAAGCTTTCTTT. It specifies CASSSYAEAFF. The variable domain in full, with the rest retrieved from reference TRBV5-1 and TRBJ1-1, is KAGVTQTPRYLIKTRGQQVTLSCSPISGHRSVSWYQQTPGQGLQFLFEYFSETQRNKGNFPGRFSGRQFSNSRSEMNVSTLELGDSALYLCASSSYAEAFFGQGTRLTVV.

DNA for the CDR3: TGTGCCACCAGCAGAGGGGGACAGGGACCCCTTAATGAAAAACTGTTTTTT. Its protein is CATSRGGQGPLNEKLFF. The genes are TRBV15 and TRBJ1-4, with 9 nucleotides matching TRBD1. Per germline, CDR1 LNHNV and CDR2 YYDKDF (reference sequence). J lost 4 bases, V lost 1 base, and 7 bases had no gene match. The CDR3 loop spans 17 amino acids.

The chain has TRBV6-2 or TRBV6-3 and TRBJ1-5; the D gene is possibly TRBD1 (6 bases). Trimming left V 2 bases short and J 5 bases short, with 13 bases between. The CDR3 spans 15 residues. Germline lookup yields CDR1 MNHEY and CDR2 SVGEGT. The CDR3 protein is CASSYHRTADQPQHF. CDR3 in DNA: TGTGCCAGCAGTTACCACCGGACAGCCGATCAGCCCCAGCATTTT.

V gene TRBV5-1 combines with J gene TRBJ2-5; D not certain. This CDR3 spans 15 amino acids. Per germline, CDR1 SGHRS and CDR2 YFSETQ. V lost 0 bases and J lost 1, with 10 bases in between. CDR3 nucleotide sequence: TGCGCCAGCAGCTTGGACGGTCCCCGCCAAGAGACCCAGTACTTC. It translates to CASSLDGPRQETQYF.

V gene TRBV3-1 (or the pseudogene TRBV3-2) combines with J gene TRBJ2-5, with a weak D call TRBD2 (7 bases). Germline-derived CDR1 and CDR2 are LGHDT and YNNKEL (reference sequence). The V and J ends lost 7 bases and 5 bases respectively, with 20 bases between them. This CDR3 has 15 amino acids. The CDR3 loop is CASTRPGGPRETQYF. As DNA, the CDR3 is TGTGCCAGCACCCGGCCGGGGGGCCCCCGGGAGACCCAGTACTTC.

The chain carries TRBV10-3 and TRBJ1-1; D is perhaps TRBD1 (6 bases). Germline V gene sequence: CDR1 ENHRY, CDR2 SYGVKD. Deletions cut 7 bases from V and 5 bases from J, with 17 bases between. This CDR3 region has 14 residues. As DNA, the CDR3 is TGTGCCATCAAAAGGTCAGGGGCTGGGACTGAAGCTTTCTTT. It yields the protein CAIKRSGAGTEAFF.

This clone was recorded a few times. The genes are TRBV27 and TRBJ2-5; 8 bases are a match to TRBD1. V lost 5 bases and J lost 4; bases outside the gene matches: 6. The length of the CDR3 is 14 residues. From germline, CDR1 is MNHEY and CDR2 SMNVEV (reference sequence). The chain's CDR3 is CASSPRDRRETQYF. In DNA form, the CDR3 reads TGTGCCAGCAGTCCCCGGGACAGGCGAGAGACCCAGTACTTC.

This clone has just one count. V is TRBV6-1 and J is TRBJ1-5; weak D call: TRBD1 (6 bases). Trimming pared 8 bases from V and 10 bases from J, leaving 18 bases between. The CDR3 totals 13 residues. Germline V CDR1 and CDR2: MNHNS, SASEGT. The CDR3 DNA reads TGTGCCAGCGAAACAGGGAAAAGAGAACCCCAGCATTTT. Protein sequence: CASETGKREPQHF.

The rearrangement joins TRBV6-1 to TRBJ2-5; possibly TRBD2 for D (5 bases). The CDR3 runs to 14 residues. The V gene lost 1 base and the J gene lost 5 bases, with 11 bases spanning the gap. Germline assignment: CDR1 MNHNS and CDR2 SASEGT. The CDR3, as DNA: TGTGCCAGCAGTGAAGTTCAACGCGGGGAGACCCAGTACTTC. This gives the protein CASSEVQRGETQYF.

This clone came up once. This rearrangement joins TRBV11-2 to TRBJ2-2, with 11 bases identical to TRBD2. J was trimmed by 5 bases and V by 6 bases; bases with no gene match: 8. CDR3 size: 16 residues. The germline V gene has CDR1 SGHAT and CDR2 FQNNGV. Written as DNA, the CDR3 is TGTGCCAGCAGGCGAACTAGCGGGGGCCTTACCGGGGAGCTGTTTTTT. Translated, it gives CASRRTSGGLTGELFF.

This clone was seen more than once but under ten times. The V and J genes are TRBV4-3 and TRBJ2-2; 16 bases are shared with TRBD2. Germline-derived CDR1 and CDR2 are LGHNA and YSLEER. This CDR3 has 20 amino acids. J was trimmed by 4 bases and V by 0 bases; bases with no gene match: 8. The CDR3 protein is CASSQERPGLAGGRTGELFF. As DNA, the CDR3 is TGCGCCAGCAGCCAAGAGCGCCCGGGACTAGCGGGGGGGCGCACCGGGGAGCTGTTTTTT.

The CDR3 loop is CASSVNRENTEAFF. The CDR3, as DNA: TGCGCCAGCAGTGTGAACAGGGAGAACACTGAAGCTTTCTTT. This chain connects TRBV10-1 to TRBJ1-1, with D tentatively TRBD1 (6 bases). The V end lost 4 bases, the J end lost 1 base, and 10 bases lay between the germline ends. The CDR3 extends over 14 amino acids. Per germline, CDR1 WNHNN and CDR2 SYGVQD (reference sequence).

The chain couples TRBV18 to TRBJ2-3; D is possibly TRBD2 (6 bases). This CDR3 spans 15 amino acids. The V gene lost 0 bases and the J gene lost 7 bases, with 14 bases spanning the gap. Germline values: CDR1 KGHSH, CDR2 LQKENI. As DNA, the CDR3 is TGTGCCAGCTCACCACCGATAGCGGTTCCGAATACGCAGTATTTT. Translated: CASSPPIAVPNTQYF.

V and J are TRBV2 and TRBJ2-3; the D gene is possibly TRBD2 (6 bases). The CDR3 has 15 residues. Trimming stripped 4 bases from V and 0 bases from J, with 11 bases between. Germline V lookup: CDR1 SNHLY, CDR2 FYNNEI. In DNA form, the CDR3 reads TGTGCCAGCAGTGGCGGGGCAGCTAGCACAGATACGCAGTATTTT. This gives the protein CASSGGAASTDTQYF.

The rearrangement uses TRBV6-2 or TRBV6-3 and TRBJ2-2; TRBD1 matches 7 bases. This CDR3 contains 17 residues. Looked up from germline, CDR1 is MNHEY and CDR2 is SVGEGT. The J segment lost 1 base and the V segment lost 6 bases, leaving 11 bases of the junction unmatched. The CDR3 coding sequence is TGTGCCAGCAGCCCTAGACAGGGCCGACTGAACACCGGGGAGCTGTTTTTT. Its protein is CASSPRQGRLNTGELFF.

The CDR3 DNA follows: TGTGCCACCGAGGGGGAGAGCACAGATACGCAGTATTTT. Translated, it gives CATEGESTDTQYF. V gene TRBV24-1 combines with J gene TRBJ2-3; possible D gene TRBD1, 6 bases. Germline loops: CDR1 KGHDR, CDR2 SFDVKD. V was trimmed by 9 bases and J by 0 bases, leaving 9 bases between them. There are 13 residues in the CDR3.

This clone was counted between two and nine times. The chain carries TRBV6-5 and TRBJ2-7, with 10 bases that match TRBD2. V shed 2 bases, J shed 0 bases, and the junction held 1 base outside the gene matches. The CDR3 extends over 15 amino acids. Germline CDR1 and CDR2: MNHEY and SVGAGI. CDR3 region: CASSYSGGDSYEQYF. CDR3 bases: TGTGCCAGCAGTTACAGCGGGGGGGACTCCTACGAGCAGTACTTC.

With respect to this clone: Other nucleotide sequences in the sample specify the same CDR3. In nucleotides, the CDR3 is TGTGCCAGCTCACCAGACAGGGGCGGGGAGACCCAGTACTTC. Amino acids: CASSPDRGGETQYF. J is TRBJ2-5 and V is TRBV18, with TRBD1 identical over 8 bases. This CDR3 has 14 amino acids. Unmatched junction bases numbered 4, after V lost 2 bases and J lost 5 bases. Germline CDR1 reads KGHSH; CDR2 reads LQKENI.

The J gene is TRBJ2-7, the V gene TRBV3-1 (or the pseudogene TRBV3-2), with D maybe TRBD2 (6 bases). Germline V gives CDR1 LGHDT, CDR2 YNNKEL (reference sequence). The V end was cut by 2 bases, the J end by 3 bases, with 14 bases between. CDR3 size: 15 residues. The CDR3 sequence is CASSQSHAGLYEQYF. The CDR3 DNA reads TGTGCCAGCAGCCAAAGTCACGCGGGGCTCTACGAGCAGTACTTC.

This chain links TRBV15 with TRBJ1-2; TRBD1 aligns across 7 bases. V was clipped by 5 bases and J by 8 bases; unmatched bases: 11. This CDR3 contains 14 residues. Germline loops: CDR1 LNHNV, CDR2 YYDKDF (reference sequence). CDR3 nucleotides: TGTGCCACCAGCCCCCTCGACAGGGCCAGGGGCTACACCTTC. Its protein product is CATSPLDRARGYTF.

This chain links TRBV10-1 with TRBJ2-5, with D maybe TRBD1 (6 bases). The germline V gene encodes CDR1 WNHNN and CDR2 SYGVQD (reference sequence). CDR3 length: 13 residues. With 5 bases removed from V and 5 bases from J, the gap between germline ends came to 12 bases. CDR3 sequence (DNA): TGCGCCAGCAGTCGACAGGTTTTGGAGACCCAGTACTTC. Its protein product is CASSRQVLETQYF.